Listed below are T cell receptor beta chains from one sample, sequenced in a study of CD8+ T cells in alopecia areata. This table comes from immunoSEQ multiplex PCR, and its TCRdb copy is limited to in-frame clones, with some not included. The table shows approximately 130,000 clones, with 47% occurring only once. The sample taken for sequencing was NKG2D-low CD8+ T cells sorted from blood. These receptors all come from a human donor with alopecia areata. Both conserved end residues are part of each CDR3. Fields, in order: J gene, clone size, D gene, V gene, CDR3 protein, CDR3 DNA. D genes are given only for firm matches. Expanded clones are given a class, and other clones once, few, many or no size at all.

J gene: TRBJ2-5; clone size: few; D gene: NA; V gene: TRBV29-1; CDR3 protein: CSVVGGTQETQYF; CDR3 DNA: TGCAGCGTTGTGGGGGGGACACAAGAGACCCAGTACTTC
J gene: TRBJ2-5; clone size: NA; D gene: NA; V gene: TRBV7-9; CDR3 protein: CASSLIAATGETQYF; CDR3 DNA: TGTGCCAGCAGCTTAATAGCGGCTACGGGGGAGACCCAGTACTTC
J gene: TRBJ1-5; clone size: NA; D gene: NA; V gene: TRBV27; CDR3 protein: CASFTGSQPQHF; CDR3 DNA: TGTGCCAGCTTCACAGGGTCTCAGCCCCAGCATTTT
J gene: TRBJ1-2; clone size: NA; D gene: NA; V gene: TRBV5-1; CDR3 protein: CASSLAGDRNYGYTF; CDR3 DNA: TGCGCCAGCAGCTTGGCAGGGGACCGGAACTATGGCTACACCTTC
J gene: TRBJ2-6; clone size: NA; D gene: NA; V gene: TRBV5-1; CDR3 protein: CASSLDSSGANVLTF; CDR3 DNA: TGCGCCAGCAGCTTAGACAGCTCTGGGGCCAACGTCCTGACTTTC
J gene: TRBJ2-7; clone size: NA; D gene: TRBD2; V gene: TRBV4-1; CDR3 protein: CASSQDRWEGEQYF; CDR3 DNA: TGCGCCAGCAGCCAAGATCGCTGGGAGGGCGAGCAGTACTTC
J gene: TRBJ2-1; clone size: few; D gene: NA; V gene: TRBV14; CDR3 protein: CASSQEVARQQKFF; CDR3 DNA: TGTGCCAGCAGCCAAGAGGTAGCCCGACAACAGAAGTTCTTC
J gene: TRBJ2-7; clone size: few; D gene: TRBD2; V gene: TRBV4-1; CDR3 protein: CASSRLAGFLYEQYF; CDR3 DNA: TGCGCCAGCAGTCGACTAGCCGGGTTTCTTTACGAGCAGTACTTC
J gene: TRBJ2-7; clone size: few; D gene: NA; V gene: TRBV23-1; CDR3 protein: CASSKGTLPYEQYF; CDR3 DNA: TGCGCCAGCAGTAAAGGGACTTTGCCCTACGAGCAGTACTTC
J gene: TRBJ1-6; clone size: NA; D gene: NA; V gene: TRBV28; CDR3 protein: CASTSDEPLHF; CDR3 DNA: TGTGCCAGCACCTCAGATGAACCCCTCCACTTT
J gene: TRBJ2-7; clone size: few; D gene: NA; V gene: TRBV29-1; CDR3 protein: CSVEDSLYEQYF; CDR3 DNA: TGCAGCGTTGAAGACTCCCTGTACGAGCAGTACTTC
J gene: TRBJ2-5; clone size: NA; D gene: TRBD1; V gene: TRBV29-1; CDR3 protein: CSVEDRGGETQYF; CDR3 DNA: TGCAGCGTTGAGGACAGGGGTGGTGAGACCCAGTACTTC
J gene: TRBJ2-1; clone size: NA; D gene: TRBD1; V gene: TRBV27; CDR3 protein: CASSLRGTAYNEQFF; CDR3 DNA: TGTGCCAGCAGTTTAAGAGGGACAGCCTACAATGAGCAGTTCTTC
J gene: TRBJ2-3; clone size: NA; D gene: NA; V gene: TRBV7-9; CDR3 protein: CASSLLGRSTDTQYF; CDR3 DNA: TGTGCCAGCAGCTTATTAGGGAGAAGCACAGATACGCAGTATTTT
J gene: TRBJ2-1; clone size: few; D gene: NA; V gene: TRBV19; CDR3 protein: CASSPYEAGRDEQFF; CDR3 DNA: TGTGCCAGTAGTCCCTACGAGGCTGGCCGCGATGAGCAGTTCTTC
J gene: TRBJ2-5; clone size: few; D gene: NA; V gene: TRBV29-1; CDR3 protein: CSVQFPGLKQETQYF; CDR3 DNA: TGCAGCGTACAGTTCCCGGGACTCAAACAAGAGACCCAGTACTTC
J gene: TRBJ2-7; clone size: NA; D gene: NA; V gene: TRBV9; CDR3 protein: CASSGGGNEQYF; CDR3 DNA: TGTGCCAGCAGTGGTGGAGGAAACGAGCAGTACTTC
J gene: TRBJ2-7; clone size: few; D gene: TRBD2; V gene: TRBV13; CDR3 protein: CASSGQGTSGSYEQYF; CDR3 DNA: TGTGCCAGCAGCGGACAAGGGACTAGCGGCTCCTACGAGCAGTACTTC
J gene: TRBJ2-1; clone size: NA; D gene: TRBD2; V gene: TRBV28; CDR3 protein: CASSFPGLADNEQFF; CDR3 DNA: TGTGCCAGCAGTTTTCCGGGACTAGCGGACAATGAGCAGTTCTTC
J gene: TRBJ1-4; clone size: NA; D gene: NA; V gene: TRBV29-1; CDR3 protein: CSVMDTLRREKLFF; CDR3 DNA: TGCAGCGTCATGGACACCCTGCGACGTGAAAAACTGTTTTTT
J gene: TRBJ2-7; clone size: NA; D gene: NA; V gene: TRBV29-1; CDR3 protein: CSVEEIGFEYF; CDR3 DNA: TGCAGCGTTGAAGAAATCGGGTTCGAGTACTTC
J gene: TRBJ1-1; clone size: few; D gene: NA; V gene: TRBV4-1; CDR3 protein: CASSQDAGGGTEAFF; CDR3 DNA: TGCGCCAGCAGCCAAGATGCCGGGGGCGGCACTGAAGCTTTCTTT
J gene: TRBJ1-5; clone size: few; D gene: NA; V gene: TRBV4-1; CDR3 protein: CASSPRLHQPQHF; CDR3 DNA: TGCGCCAGCAGCCCCCGTCTCCATCAGCCCCAGCATTTT
J gene: TRBJ2-7; clone size: few; D gene: NA; V gene: TRBV5-6; CDR3 protein: CASSLGYEQYF; CDR3 DNA: TGTGCCAGCAGCTTGGGGTACGAGCAGTACTTC
J gene: TRBJ2-1; clone size: NA; D gene: NA; V gene: TRBV29-1; CDR3 protein: CSAGGTINEQFF; CDR3 DNA: TGCAGCGCCGGGGGGACAATAAATGAGCAGTTCTTC
J gene: TRBJ2-7; clone size: NA; D gene: TRBD1; V gene: TRBV28; CDR3 protein: CASSLTGTEQYF; CDR3 DNA: TGTGCCAGCAGTTTGACAGGGACCGAGCAGTACTTC
J gene: TRBJ1-2; clone size: NA; D gene: NA; V gene: TRBV6-5; CDR3 protein: CASSLAPGEGYTF; CDR3 DNA: TGTGCCAGCAGTTTGGCACCCGGGGAAGGCTACACCTTC
J gene: TRBJ1-1; clone size: NA; D gene: NA; V gene: TRBV29-1; CDR3 protein: CSVTRGGTEAFF; CDR3 DNA: TGCAGCGTTACTAGGGGAGGCACTGAAGCTTTCTTT
J gene: TRBJ2-1; clone size: NA; D gene: NA; V gene: TRBV27; CDR3 protein: CASSLVGDNEQFF; CDR3 DNA: TGTGCCAGCAGTTTAGTTGGGGACAATGAGCAGTTCTTC
J gene: TRBJ2-1; clone size: few; D gene: NA; V gene: TRBV12-5; CDR3 protein: CASGLYNEQFF; CDR3 DNA: TGTGCTAGTGGTTTGTACAATGAGCAGTTCTTC
J gene: TRBJ2-4; clone size: few; D gene: NA; V gene: TRBV19; CDR3 protein: CASRSEGIQYF; CDR3 DNA: TGTGCCTCTCGCTCCGAGGGCATTCAGTACTTC
J gene: TRBJ2-2; clone size: NA; D gene: NA; V gene: TRBV29-1; CDR3 protein: CSVVIATGELFF; CDR3 DNA: TGCAGCGTTGTGATCGCGACCGGGGAGCTGTTTTTT
J gene: TRBJ2-1; clone size: few; D gene: NA; V gene: TRBV4-1; CDR3 protein: CASSQGRLQYNEQFF; CDR3 DNA: TGCGCCAGCAGCCAAGGGCGGCTACAATACAATGAGCAGTTCTTC
J gene: TRBJ2-7; clone size: NA; D gene: TRBD2; V gene: TRBV29-1; CDR3 protein: CSVESRDYYEQYF; CDR3 DNA: TGCAGCGTTGAATCTAGGGACTACTACGAGCAGTACTTC
J gene: TRBJ2-3; clone size: NA; D gene: NA; V gene: TRBV9; CDR3 protein: CASSVGGMLVTDTQYF; CDR3 DNA: TGTGCCAGCAGCGTAGGCGGGATGTTGGTTACAGATACGCAGTATTTT
J gene: TRBJ2-7; clone size: NA; D gene: TRBD2; V gene: TRBV9; CDR3 protein: CASSASGTDYEQYF; CDR3 DNA: TGTGCCAGCAGCGCTAGCGGGACGGACTACGAGCAGTACTTC
J gene: TRBJ1-1; clone size: NA; D gene: NA; V gene: TRBV29-1; CDR3 protein: CSVELGPNETEAFF; CDR3 DNA: TGCAGCGTTGAACTGGGGCCGAATGAGACTGAAGCTTTCTTT
J gene: TRBJ2-1; clone size: NA; D gene: NA; V gene: TRBV29-1; CDR3 protein: CSVEKAGEQFF; CDR3 DNA: TGCAGCGTTGAAAAGGCGGGGGAGCAGTTCTTC
J gene: TRBJ1-1; clone size: few; D gene: NA; V gene: TRBV2; CDR3 protein: CASRKQGSIVNTEAFF; CDR3 DNA: TGTGCCAGCAGAAAACAGGGATCCATAGTGAACACTGAAGCTTTCTTT
J gene: TRBJ2-3; clone size: NA; D gene: TRBD2; V gene: TRBV7-9; CDR3 protein: CASSRLAGDTQYF; CDR3 DNA: TGTGCCAGCAGCCGTCTAGCGGGGGATACGCAGTATTTT
J gene: TRBJ2-2; clone size: NA; D gene: NA; V gene: TRBV9; CDR3 protein: CASSDSLGGVTGELFF; CDR3 DNA: TGTGCCAGCAGTGATTCCCTGGGCGGGGTGACCGGGGAGCTGTTTTTT
J gene: TRBJ2-2; clone size: NA; D gene: TRBD2; V gene: TRBV29-1; CDR3 protein: CSVAGTSGSAGELFF; CDR3 DNA: TGCAGCGTGGCCGGGACTAGCGGGAGTGCTGGGGAGCTGTTTTTT
J gene: TRBJ2-7; clone size: few; D gene: TRBD1; V gene: TRBV5-6; CDR3 protein: CASSLEGQTYEQYF; CDR3 DNA: TGTGCCAGCAGCTTGGAGGGACAGACCTACGAGCAGTACTTC
J gene: TRBJ2-1; clone size: NA; D gene: TRBD1; V gene: TRBV29-1; CDR3 protein: CSVEGGQGADNEQFF; CDR3 DNA: TGCAGCGTTGAAGGGGGACAGGGGGCGGACAATGAGCAGTTCTTC
J gene: TRBJ2-7; clone size: NA; D gene: NA; V gene: TRBV30; CDR3 protein: CALLAPNSYEQYF; CDR3 DNA: TGTGCCCTACTTGCTCCCAACTCCTACGAGCAGTACTTC
J gene: TRBJ2-1; clone size: NA; D gene: TRBD2; V gene: TRBV4-1; CDR3 protein: CASSLRWAGANYNEQFF; CDR3 DNA: TGCGCCAGCAGCCTCCGTTGGGCGGGAGCGAACTACAATGAGCAGTTCTTC